These 2 T cell receptor beta chains came from one sample sequenced in a study of T cell responses to AZD1222 COVID-19 vaccine. The repertoire was sequenced with immunoSEQ multiplex PCR; TCRdb's copy has only in-frame clones and lacks some. The sample has 60,000 to 85,000 clones; 85% are singletons. The sequencing used peripheral blood, collected on day 0 of AZD1222 vaccination. The receptors originated from an adult in good health.

This clone has just a few counts. The chain carries TRBV2 and TRBJ1-6; no clear D gene. In germline, CDR1 is SNHLY, CDR2 FYNNEI. The V and J ends lost 9 bases and 6 bases respectively, with 6 bases between them. This CDR3 is built from 11 residues. The CDR3 nucleotides are TGTGCCAGTTTCCTTAATTCACCCCTCCACTTT. Translating it yields CASFLNSPLHF.

V is TRBV7-9 and J is TRBJ2-1, with D possibly being TRBD2 (5 bases). Per germline, CDR1 SEHNR and CDR2 FQNEAQ (reference sequence). V was clipped by 5 bases and J by 5 bases, with 16 bases between them. The CDR3 has 15 residues. The CDR3 nucleotides are TGTGCCAGCAGCCAGCTCGACGGGGAAGACAATGAGCAGTTCTTC. Its translation is CASSQLDGEDNEQFF. The full variable domain, in which reference TRBV7-9 and TRBJ2-1 provide the parts outside the CDR3, is DTGVSQNPRHKITKRGQNVTFRCDPISEHNRLYWYRQTLGQGPEFLTYFQNEAQLEKSRLLSDRFSAERPKGSFSTLEIQRTEQGDSAMYLCASSQLDGEDNEQFFGPGTRLTVL.